What follows are 14 T cell receptor beta chains derived from one specimen sequenced in a study of sequential checkpoint blockade in melanoma. This table comes from immunoSEQ multiplex PCR, and its TCRdb copy is limited to in-frame clones, with some not included. The sample holds 15,000 to 20,000 clones, roughly 71% seen once. As for treatment: randomized to nivolumab then ipilimumab (arm A) or the reverse (arm B). The sequencing here drew on CD8+ T cells sorted from blood (inferred from file names), taken from a patient given nivolumab and ipilimumab in sequence. Source of these receptors: a human donor with melanoma.

The J gene is TRBJ2-5, the V gene TRBV2; weak D call: TRBD1 (7 bases). The CDR3 totals 14 residues. Trimming cost V 6 bases and J 1 base, with 12 bases left between them. CDR1 and CDR2 (germline): SNHLY, FYNNEI. The CDR3 loop reads CASREGQSQETQYF. The CDR3 coding sequence is TGTGCCAGCAGGGAGGGACAGAGCCAAGAGACCCAGTACTTC.

V is TRBV19 and J is TRBJ1-1; TRBD1 might be the D (5 bases). The CDR3 extends over 15 amino acids. Per the germline V gene, CDR1 is LNHDA and CDR2 is SQIVND (reference sequence). V was clipped by 3 bases and J by 1 base, with 12 bases between them. The CDR3 DNA reads TGTGCCAGTAGTATGGCGGGCGGGGCGAACACTGAAGCTTTCTTT. It specifies CASSMAGGANTEAFF.

The chain couples TRBV28 to TRBJ2-1; no reliable D call. Trimming stripped 6 bases from V and 9 bases from J, with 15 bases between. CDR1 and CDR2 (germline): MDHEN, SYDVKM. This CDR3 is 13 amino acids long. The CDR3 loop reads CASRLFALSEQFF. The CDR3 nucleotides read TGTGCCAGCAGACTTTTTGCTTTAAGTGAGCAGTTCTTC.

V gene TRBV6-5 combines with J gene TRBJ1-6; 9 nucleotides match TRBD1. Germline V gene sequence: CDR1 MNHEY, CDR2 SVGAGI. V gave up 2 bases and J gave up 9 bases; unmatched junction bases: 2. The CDR3 contains 14 residues. CDR3 protein: CASSYGQGSSPLHF. The CDR3 DNA is TGTGCCAGCAGTTACGGACAGGGGAGTTCACCCCTCCACTTT.

This clone was seen just once. The J gene is TRBJ2-1, the V gene TRBV19; the match to TRBD2 covers 7 bases. V shed 6 bases and J 1 base; nucleotides not matched to a gene: 9. Looked up from germline, CDR1 is LNHDA and CDR2 is SQIVND (reference sequence). The CDR3 extends over 16 amino acids. The chain's CDR3 is CASRPTSGGSYNEQFF. CDR3 DNA: TGTGCCAGTAGGCCCACCTCGGGGGGATCCTACAATGAGCAGTTCTTC.

This chain connects TRBV9 to TRBJ2-2; D unclear. CDR1 and CDR2 from the germline V gene are SGDLS and YYNGEE. The CDR3 has 16 amino acids. The V gene lost 4 bases and the J gene lost 2 bases, with 15 bases spanning the gap. The chain's CDR3 is CASSPLRNLNTGELFF. The CDR3 nucleotides read TGTGCCAGCAGCCCCCTCAGGAATTTAAACACCGGGGAGCTGTTTTTT.

The CDR3, as DNA: TGTGCCAGCAGTGAAGCTCCTGTTGCAGGCTTGCCCTACGAGCAGTACTTC. Amino acid sequence: CASSEAPVAGLPYEQYF. The chain employs TRBV6-1 and TRBJ2-7; D uncertain. The germline V and J ends were trimmed by 0 bases and 2 bases, with 17 bases remaining between them. This CDR3 has 17 residues. Germline CDR1 and CDR2: MNHNS and SASEGT.

This sequence joins TRBV19 and TRBJ2-5; D perhaps matches TRBD2 (5 bases). The CDR3 consists of 11 residues. Germline V gene lookup returns CDR1 LNHDA and CDR2 SQIVND (reference sequence). Trimming left V 1 base short and J 8 bases short, with 5 bases between. The CDR3 loop is CASSIAGTQYF. The CDR3 bases are TGTGCCAGTAGTATAGCGGGAACCCAGTACTTC.

In its sample, this clone was seen once. The rearrangement uses TRBV6-5 and TRBJ1-5; D perhaps matches TRBD1 (6 bases). Germline V CDR1 and CDR2: MNHEY, SVGAGI. Trimming stripped 8 bases from V and 5 bases from J, with 13 bases between. CDR3 size: 13 residues. CDR3 nucleotide sequence: TGTGCCAGCTGGGGGCAGGGCGATCAGCCCCAGCATTTT. Encoded protein: CASWGQGDQPQHF.

This clone was found a few times. Since a far larger clone is one base different, this is likely a read error. Other DNA sequences within the sample encode an identical CDR3. The chain has TRBV7-9 and TRBJ2-7, with D unresolved. Trimming cost V 5 bases and J 3 bases, with 11 bases left between them. The CDR3 loop spans 13 amino acids. Germline V CDR1 and CDR2: SEHNR, FQNEAQ (reference sequence). The CDR3 reads CASSPRENYEQYV. Here the CDR3 DNA reads TGTGCCAGCAGCCCCCGCGAGAACTACGAGCAGTACGTC.

The rearrangement joins TRBV9 to TRBJ2-2; D perhaps matches TRBD2 (7 bases). This CDR3 region has 16 residues. The germline CDR1 and CDR2 sequences are SGDLS and YYNGEE. Trimming removed 2 bases from V and 4 bases from J, with 15 bases in between. The CDR3: CASSVWRGGSTGELFF. Here the CDR3 DNA reads TGTGCCAGCAGCGTTTGGAGGGGGGGATCCACCGGGGAGCTGTTTTTT. Together with reference TRBV9 and TRBJ2-2, the CDR3 gives the full variable domain: DSGVTQTPKHLITATGQRVTLRCSPRSGDLSVYWYQQSLDQGLQFLIQYYNGEERAKGNILERFSAQQFPDLHSELNLSSLELGDSALYFCASSVWRGGSTGELFFGEGSRLTVL.

This chain links TRBV6-4 with TRBJ2-3; TRBD2 matches at 12 bases. The CDR3 is 15 residues long. Germline V CDR1 and CDR2: MRHNA, SNTAGT. Trimming cost V 6 bases and J 5 bases; bases outside gene matches: 6. The CDR3 loop reads CASSSTSGGGDTQYF. As DNA, the CDR3 is TGTGCCAGCAGCTCGACTAGCGGGGGAGGAGATACGCAGTATTTT.

This chain joins TRBV7-9 and TRBJ2-7, with D possibly TRBD1 on 5 matching bases. Germline V gene lookup returns CDR1 SEHNR and CDR2 FQNEAQ (reference sequence). V was clipped by 5 bases and J by 6 bases, with 17 bases between them. There are 14 residues in the CDR3. This chain's CDR3 is CASSHAGLHLEQYF. In DNA, the CDR3 is TGTGCCAGCAGCCACGCAGGGCTCCACCTCGAGCAGTACTTC.

This clone turned up a few times. CDR3 coding DNA: TGTGCCAGCAGCGTAGGTGGGGGCCTAACTTATGGCTACACCTTC. It is translated as CASSVGGGLTYGYTF. V and J are TRBV9 and TRBJ1-2, with D possibly being TRBD1 (6 bases). V was clipped by 0 bases and J by 5 bases, with 14 bases between them. This CDR3 spans 15 amino acids. CDR1 is SGDLS, CDR2 YYNGEE, per germline.